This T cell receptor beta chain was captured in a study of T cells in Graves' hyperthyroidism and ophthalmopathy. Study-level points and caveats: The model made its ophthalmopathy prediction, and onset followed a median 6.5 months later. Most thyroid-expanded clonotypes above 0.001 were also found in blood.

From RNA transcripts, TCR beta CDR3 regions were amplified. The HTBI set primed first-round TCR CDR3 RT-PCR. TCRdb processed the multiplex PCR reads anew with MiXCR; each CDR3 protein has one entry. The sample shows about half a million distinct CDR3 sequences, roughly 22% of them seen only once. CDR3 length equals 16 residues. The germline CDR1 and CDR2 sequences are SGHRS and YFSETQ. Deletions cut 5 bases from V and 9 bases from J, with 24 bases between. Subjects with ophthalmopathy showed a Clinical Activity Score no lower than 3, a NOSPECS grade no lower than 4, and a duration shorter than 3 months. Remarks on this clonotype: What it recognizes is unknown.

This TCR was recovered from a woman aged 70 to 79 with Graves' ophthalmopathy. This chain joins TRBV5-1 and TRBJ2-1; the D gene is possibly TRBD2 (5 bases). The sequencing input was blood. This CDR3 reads CASRSLRRTPFSEQFF. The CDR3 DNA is TGCGCCAGCAGAAGCCTTAGGAGGACGCCCTTTAGTGAGCAGTTCTTC.